Included here is one T cell receptor beta chain sequence, with context. These data are taken from a study of identical twins. One entry per CDR3 protein results from TCRdb running MiXCR on the 5' RACE reads. Of about 530,000 distinct CDR3 sequences detected, over 12% appear once; the ten largest clones hold about 0.4%. The germline V gene encodes CDR1 KGHSH and CDR2 LQKENI. The CDR3 extends over 16 amino acids. With 2 bases clipped from V and 2 bases from J, the junction kept 5 bases outside the gene matches. These sequences were also reported in another study, on yellow fever vaccine responses in identical twins.

Sample: CD4+ T cells sorted from blood. The J gene is TRBJ2-7, the V gene TRBV18; 11 bases are a match to TRBD1. This clonotype originated in a woman under 30 in good health. For the CDR3, the DNA is TGTGCCAGCTCACCATCCGGGGGACAGGGGGCCTACGAGCAGTACGTC. It encodes CASSPSGGQGAYEQYV.